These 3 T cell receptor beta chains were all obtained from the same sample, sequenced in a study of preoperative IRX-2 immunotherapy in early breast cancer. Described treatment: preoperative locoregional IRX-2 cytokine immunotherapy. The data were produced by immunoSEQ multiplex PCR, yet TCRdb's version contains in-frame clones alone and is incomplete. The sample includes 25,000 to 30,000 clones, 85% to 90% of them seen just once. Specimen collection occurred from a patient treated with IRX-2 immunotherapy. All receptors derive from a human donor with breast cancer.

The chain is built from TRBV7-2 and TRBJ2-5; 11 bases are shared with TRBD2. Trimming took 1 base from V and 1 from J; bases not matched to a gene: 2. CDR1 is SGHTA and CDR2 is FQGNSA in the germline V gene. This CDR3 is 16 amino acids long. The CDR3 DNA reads TGTGCCAGCAGCTTAGGGGGGACTAGCGGCCAAGAGACCCAGTACTTC. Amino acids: CASSLGGTSGQETQYF.

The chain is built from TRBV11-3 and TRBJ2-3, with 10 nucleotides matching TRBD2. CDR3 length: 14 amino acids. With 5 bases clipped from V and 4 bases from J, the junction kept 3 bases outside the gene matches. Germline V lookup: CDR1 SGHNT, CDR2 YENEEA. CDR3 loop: CASSRAGGPDTQYF. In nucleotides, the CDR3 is TGTGCCAGCAGCCGAGCGGGGGGGCCAGATACGCAGTATTTT.

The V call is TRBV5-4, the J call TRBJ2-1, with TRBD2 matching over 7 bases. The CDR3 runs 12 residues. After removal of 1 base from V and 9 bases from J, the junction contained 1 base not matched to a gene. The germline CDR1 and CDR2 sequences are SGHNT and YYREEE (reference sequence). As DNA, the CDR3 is TGTGCCAGCAGCTTGACGGGGGGTGAGCAGTTCTTC. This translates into CASSLTGGEQFF. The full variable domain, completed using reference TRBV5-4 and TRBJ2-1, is ETGVTQSPTHLIKTRGQQVTLRCSSQSGHNTVSWYQQALGQGPQFIFQYYREEENGRGNFPPRFSGLQFPNYSSELNVNALELDDSALYLCASSLTGGEQFFGPGTRLTVL.